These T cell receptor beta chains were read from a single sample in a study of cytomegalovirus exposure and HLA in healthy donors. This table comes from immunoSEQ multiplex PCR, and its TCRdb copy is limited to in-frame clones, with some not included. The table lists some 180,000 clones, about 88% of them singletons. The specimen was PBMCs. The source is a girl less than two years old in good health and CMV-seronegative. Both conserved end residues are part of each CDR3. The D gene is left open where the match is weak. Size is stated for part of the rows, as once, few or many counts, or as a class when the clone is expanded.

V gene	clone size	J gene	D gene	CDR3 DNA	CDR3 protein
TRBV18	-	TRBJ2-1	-	TGTGCCAGCTCACCACATCCAGCGGGTGAAAATGAGCAGTTCTTC	CASSPHPAGENEQFF
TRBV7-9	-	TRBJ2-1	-	TGTGCCAGCAGCTTGGGCGGGATTTCCTACAATGAGCAGTTCTTC	CASSLGGISYNEQFF
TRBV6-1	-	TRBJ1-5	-	TGTGCCAGCAGTGAAGTCGCAGGTGGGAGAGACAATCAGCCCCAGCATTTT	CASSEVAGGRDNQPQHF
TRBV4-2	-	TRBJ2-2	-	TGTGCCAGCAGCCAGGGGCGGGATAGGGGCACCGGGGAGCTGTTTTTT	CASSQGRDRGTGELFF
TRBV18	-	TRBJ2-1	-	TGTGCCAGCTCACCAGGGGCGACCGGCTATAATGAGCAGTTCTTC	CASSPGATGYNEQFF
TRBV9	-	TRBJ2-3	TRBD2	TGTGCCAGCAGCCTCCACTCTAGCGGGAGCACAGATACGCAGTATTTT	CASSLHSSGSTDTQYF
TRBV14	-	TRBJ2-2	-	TGTGCCAGCAGCCCTAGGACAGACCCGAACACCGGGGAGCTGTTTTTT	CASSPRTDPNTGELFF
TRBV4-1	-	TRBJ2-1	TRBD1	TGCGCCAGCAGCGCACAGGGGGGGCAGTTCTTC	CASSAQGGQFF
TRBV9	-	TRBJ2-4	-	TGTGCCAGCAGCACCACCGGGGGAAACATTCAGTACTTC	CASSTTGGNIQYF
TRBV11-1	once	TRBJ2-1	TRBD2	TGTGCCAGCAGCCATCGAGAGGCGGGGGAGTTCTTC	CASSHREAGEFF
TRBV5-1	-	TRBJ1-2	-	TGCGCCAGCAGCCTACACAGTAACTATGGCTACACCTTC	CASSLHSNYGYTF
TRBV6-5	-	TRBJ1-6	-	TGTGCCAGCAGTTACTCCCAGAATTCACCCCTCCACTTT	CASSYSQNSPLHF
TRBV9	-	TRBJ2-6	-	TGTGCCAGCAGCGTAGATTTGCGGGCGTACTCTGGGGCCAACGTCCTGACTTTC	CASSVDLRAYSGANVLTF
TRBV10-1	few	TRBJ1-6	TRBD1	TGCGCCAGCCTTTTACCCACAGGGGCTAATGATTCACCCCTCCACTTT	CASLLPTGANDSPLHF
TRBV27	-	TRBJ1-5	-	TGTGCCAGCAAAAGACAGCCCGATAGCAATCAGCCCCAGCATTTT	CASKRQPDSNQPQHF
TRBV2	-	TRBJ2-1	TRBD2	TGTGCCAGCAGTGTTCCGGGGACTAGCGGGGGATCCTACAATGAGCAGTTCTTC	CASSVPGTSGGSYNEQFF
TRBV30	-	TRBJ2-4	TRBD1	TGTGCCTGGAGTGTCGGGGACAGGAATTACTTC	CAWSVGDRNYF
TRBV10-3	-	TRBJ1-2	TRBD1	TGTGCCATCAAGGGAGGGATTCAGGGGGCTGATGGCTACACCTTC	CAIKGGIQGADGYTF
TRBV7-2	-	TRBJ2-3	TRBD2	TGTGCCAGCAGCTCCCGAACCGGGACTAGCGGCACAGATACGCAGTATTTT	CASSSRTGTSGTDTQYF
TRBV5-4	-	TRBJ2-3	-	TGTGCCAGCAGCTTGTACGGGAGTACAACAGATACGCAGTATTTT	CASSLYGSTTDTQYF
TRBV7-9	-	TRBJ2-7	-	TGTGCCAGCAGCTTAGGACGCGTTGTAGACAGTAATCGGTCCTACGAGCAGTACTTC	CASSLGRVVDSNRSYEQYF
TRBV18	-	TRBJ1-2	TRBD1	TGTGCCAGCTCACCACAGGACAGGGCCGGAGGAGGCTACACCTTC	CASSPQDRAGGGYTF
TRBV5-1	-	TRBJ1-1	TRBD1	TGCGCCAGCAGCTCTAGGACAGGGTTAAAGAACACTGAAGCTTTCTTT	CASSSRTGLKNTEAFF
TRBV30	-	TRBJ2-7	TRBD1	TGTGCCTGGACAGGGGGCGCCTACGAGCAGTACTTC	CAWTGGAYEQYF
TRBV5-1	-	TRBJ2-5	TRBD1	TGCGCCAGCAGGGGGACAGGGACCCAAGAGACCCAGTACTTC	CASRGTGTQETQYF
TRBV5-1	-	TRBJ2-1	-	TGCGCCAGCAGCTTAACAGTGTACAATGAGCAGTTCTTC	CASSLTVYNEQFF
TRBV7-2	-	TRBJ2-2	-	TGTGCCAGCAGCTTAAGCACCACCGGGGAGCTGTTTTTT	CASSLSTTGELFF
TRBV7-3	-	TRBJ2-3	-	TGTGCCAGCAGTTCGACACCAGATACGCAGTATTTT	CASSSTPDTQYF
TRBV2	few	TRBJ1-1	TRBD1	TGTGCCAGCAGCCGAAGGGACAGGGGGAACACTGAAGCTTTCTTT	CASSRRDRGNTEAFF
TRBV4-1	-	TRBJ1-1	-	TGCGCCAGCAGCCGCGGGGTAACAGGAGACACTGAAGCTTTCTTT	CASSRGVTGDTEAFF
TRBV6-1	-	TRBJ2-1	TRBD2	TGTGCCAGCAGTGAAGTGGGGAGGGATATTCGGTTCTTC	CASSEVGRDIRFF
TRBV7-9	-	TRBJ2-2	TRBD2	TGTGCCAGCAGCTTGACTAGCGGGGTGGCCGCCGGGGAGCTGTTTTTT	CASSLTSGVAAGELFF
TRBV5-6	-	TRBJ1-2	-	TGTGCCAGCAGCCGACAGCTTTTGAACTATGGCTACACCTTC	CASSRQLLNYGYTF
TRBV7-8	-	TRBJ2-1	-	TGTGCCAGCAAGGGGGGGGGCTCCTACAATGAGCAGTTCTTC	CASKGGGSYNEQFF
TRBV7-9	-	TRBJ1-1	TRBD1	TGTTCCAGCAGCTTAGGAGGACAGGGGAGAGCTTTCTTT	CSSSLGGQGRAFF
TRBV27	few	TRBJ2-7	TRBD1	TGTGCCACCAGGGACAGTGGTGAATTCGAGCAGTACTTC	CATRDSGEFEQYF
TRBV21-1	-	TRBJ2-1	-	TGTGCCAGAGAAGGGGGGACAGGGCTACACAATGAGCAGTTCTTC	CAREGGTGLHNEQFF